This T cell receptor beta chain derives from a study of shared clonotypes between healthy human individuals. The study, taken as a whole, reports: Naive subsets generally had larger estimated richness than memory subsets.

The CDR3 totals 15 residues. Germline V gene lookup returns CDR1 WSHSY and CDR2 SAAADI. V was shortened by 11 bases and J by 0 bases, with 17 bases between the two germline ends. Concerning this clone: The antigen remains undetermined.

Repertoires were generated with immunoSEQ multiplex PCR, while TCRdb's copy carries only in-frame clones and drops some. The data show roughly 2.2 million clones, over 85% seen once. Input material: naive CD4+ T cells from PBMCs. Described subset: CD45RA+ positively selected. J is TRBJ1-3 and V is TRBV10-2; possible D gene TRBD1, 5 bases. This receptor was identified in a man aged 18 to 35 in good health. Some clones in this sample may be carry-over from other donors' samples. Here the CDR3 DNA reads TGCGCCTGCTACCGGGACCGCGACTCTGGAAACACCATATATTTT. Residues: CACYRDRDSGNTIYF.